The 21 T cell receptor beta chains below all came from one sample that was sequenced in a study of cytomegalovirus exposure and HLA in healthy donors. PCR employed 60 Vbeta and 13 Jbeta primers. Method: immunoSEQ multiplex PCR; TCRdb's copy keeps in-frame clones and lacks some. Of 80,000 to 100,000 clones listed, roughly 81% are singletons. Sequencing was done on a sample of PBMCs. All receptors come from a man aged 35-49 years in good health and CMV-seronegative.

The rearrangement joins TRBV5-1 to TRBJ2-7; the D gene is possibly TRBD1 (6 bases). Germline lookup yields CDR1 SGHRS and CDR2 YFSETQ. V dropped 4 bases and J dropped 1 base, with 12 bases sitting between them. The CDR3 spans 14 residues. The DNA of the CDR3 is TGCGCCAGCAGCCACGACAGGAGATCCTACGAGCAGTACTTC. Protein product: CASSHDRRSYEQYF.

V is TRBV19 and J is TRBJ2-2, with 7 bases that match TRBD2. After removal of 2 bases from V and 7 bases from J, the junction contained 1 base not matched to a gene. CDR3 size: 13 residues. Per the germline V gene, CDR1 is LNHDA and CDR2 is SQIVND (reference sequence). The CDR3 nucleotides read TGTGCCAGTAGTATAAGCGGGGTCGGGGAGCTGTTTTTT. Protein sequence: CASSISGVGELFF.

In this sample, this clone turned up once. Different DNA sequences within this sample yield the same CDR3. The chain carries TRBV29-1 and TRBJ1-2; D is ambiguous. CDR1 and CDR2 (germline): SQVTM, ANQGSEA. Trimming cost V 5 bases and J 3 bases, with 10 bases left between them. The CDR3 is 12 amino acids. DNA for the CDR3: TGCAGCGTTCGGGAGCCCCACTATGGCTACACCTTC. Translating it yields CSVREPHYGYTF.

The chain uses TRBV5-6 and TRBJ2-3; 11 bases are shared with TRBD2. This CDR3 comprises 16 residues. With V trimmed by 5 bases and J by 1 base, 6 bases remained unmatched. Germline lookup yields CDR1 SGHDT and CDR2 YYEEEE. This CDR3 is CASRVLAGARTDTQYF. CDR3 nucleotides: TGTGCCAGCAGGGTACTAGCGGGGGCCCGCACAGATACGCAGTATTTT.

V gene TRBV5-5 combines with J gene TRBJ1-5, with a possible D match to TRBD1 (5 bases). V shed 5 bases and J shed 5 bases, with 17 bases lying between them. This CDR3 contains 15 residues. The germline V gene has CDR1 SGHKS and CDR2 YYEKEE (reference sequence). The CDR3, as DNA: TGTGCCAGCAGAAGACAGCCGTCAAGTGATCAGCCCCAGCATTTT. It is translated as CASRRQPSSDQPQHF.

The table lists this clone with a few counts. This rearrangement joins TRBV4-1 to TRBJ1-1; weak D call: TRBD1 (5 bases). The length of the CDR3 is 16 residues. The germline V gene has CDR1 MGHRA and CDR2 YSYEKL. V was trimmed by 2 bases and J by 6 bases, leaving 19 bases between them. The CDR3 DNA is TGCGCCAGCAGCCAAAAGGGAGTAGCGGCGGGGCCTGAAGCTTTCTTT. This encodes CASSQKGVAAGPEAFF.

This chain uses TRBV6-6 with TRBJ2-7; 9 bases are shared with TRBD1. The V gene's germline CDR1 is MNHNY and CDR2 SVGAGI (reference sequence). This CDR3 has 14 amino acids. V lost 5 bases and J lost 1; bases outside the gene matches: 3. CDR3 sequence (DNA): TGTGCCAGCAGTGATGGACAGGGGTCCTACGAGCAGTACTTC. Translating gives CASSDGQGSYEQYF.

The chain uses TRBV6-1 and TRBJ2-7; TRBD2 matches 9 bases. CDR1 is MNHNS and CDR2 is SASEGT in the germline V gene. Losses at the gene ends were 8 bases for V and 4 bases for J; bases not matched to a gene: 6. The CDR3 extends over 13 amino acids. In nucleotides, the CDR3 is TGTGCCAGCGACGCGGGGGGGAGTTACGAGCAGTACTTC. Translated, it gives CASDAGGSYEQYF.

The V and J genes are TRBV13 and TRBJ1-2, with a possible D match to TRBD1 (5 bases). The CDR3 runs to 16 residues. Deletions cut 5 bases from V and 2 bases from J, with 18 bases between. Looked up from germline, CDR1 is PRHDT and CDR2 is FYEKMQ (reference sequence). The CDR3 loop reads CASSIFLQGPNYGYTF. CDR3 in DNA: TGTGCCAGCAGCATATTCCTCCAGGGCCCAAACTATGGCTACACCTTC.

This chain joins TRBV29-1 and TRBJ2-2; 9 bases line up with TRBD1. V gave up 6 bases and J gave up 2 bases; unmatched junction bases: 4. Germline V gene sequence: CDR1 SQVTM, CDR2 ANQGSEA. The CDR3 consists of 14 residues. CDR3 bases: TGCAGCGTGGACAGGGGTCTTAACACCGGGGAGCTGTTTTTT. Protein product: CSVDRGLNTGELFF.

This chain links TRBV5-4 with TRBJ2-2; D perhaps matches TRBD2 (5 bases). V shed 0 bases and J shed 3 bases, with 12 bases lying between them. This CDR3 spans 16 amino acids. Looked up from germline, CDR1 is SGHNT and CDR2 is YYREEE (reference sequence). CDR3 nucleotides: TGTGCCAGCAGCTTGGCCGGGCGGGTAGACACCGGGGAGCTGTTTTTT. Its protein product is CASSLAGRVDTGELFF.

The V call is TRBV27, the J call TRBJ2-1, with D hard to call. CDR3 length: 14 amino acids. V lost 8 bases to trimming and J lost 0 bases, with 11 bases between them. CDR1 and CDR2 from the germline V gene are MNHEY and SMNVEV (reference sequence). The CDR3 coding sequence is TGTGCCAGCCAATCACCTACCTCCTACAATGAGCAGTTCTTC. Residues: CASQSPTSYNEQFF.

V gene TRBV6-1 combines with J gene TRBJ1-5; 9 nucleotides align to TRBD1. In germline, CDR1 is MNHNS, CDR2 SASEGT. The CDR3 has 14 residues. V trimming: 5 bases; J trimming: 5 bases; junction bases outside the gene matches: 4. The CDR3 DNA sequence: TGTGCCAGCAGTCCCCGGGACAGGGATCAGCCCCAGCATTTT. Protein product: CASSPRDRDQPQHF.

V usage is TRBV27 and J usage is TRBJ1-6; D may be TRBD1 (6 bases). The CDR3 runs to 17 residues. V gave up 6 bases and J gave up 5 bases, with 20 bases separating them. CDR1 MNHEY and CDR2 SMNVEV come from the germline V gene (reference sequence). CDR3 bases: TGTGCCAGCAGAGAGGACAGTTGGAATAACCATAATTCACCCCTCCACTTT. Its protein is CASREDSWNNHNSPLHF.

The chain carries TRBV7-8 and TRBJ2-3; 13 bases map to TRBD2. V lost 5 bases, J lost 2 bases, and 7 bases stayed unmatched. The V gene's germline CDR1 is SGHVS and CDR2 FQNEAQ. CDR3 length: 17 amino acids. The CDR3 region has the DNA TGTGCCAGCAGCCCAGCGGGACTAGCGGGGAACACAGATACGCAGTATTTT. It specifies CASSPAGLAGNTDTQYF.

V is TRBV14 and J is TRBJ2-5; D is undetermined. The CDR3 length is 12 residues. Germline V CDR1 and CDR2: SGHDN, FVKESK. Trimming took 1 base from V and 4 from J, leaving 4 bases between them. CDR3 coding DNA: TGTGCCAGCAGCCAAGTTCTAGAGACCCAGTACTTC. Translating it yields CASSQVLETQYF.

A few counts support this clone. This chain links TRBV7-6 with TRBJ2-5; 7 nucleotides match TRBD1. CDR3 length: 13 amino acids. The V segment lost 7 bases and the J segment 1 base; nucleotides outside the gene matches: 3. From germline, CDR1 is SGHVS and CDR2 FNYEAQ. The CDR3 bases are TGTGCCAGCAAGAGGGACAGCCAAGAGACCCAGTACTTC. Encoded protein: CASKRDSQETQYF.

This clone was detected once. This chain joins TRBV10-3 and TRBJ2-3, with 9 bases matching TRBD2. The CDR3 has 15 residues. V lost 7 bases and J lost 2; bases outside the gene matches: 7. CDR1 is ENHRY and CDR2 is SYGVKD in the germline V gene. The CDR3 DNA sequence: TGTGCCATCAAAGTAGCGGGGGACCCCACAGATACGCAGTATTTT. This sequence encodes CAIKVAGDPTDTQYF.

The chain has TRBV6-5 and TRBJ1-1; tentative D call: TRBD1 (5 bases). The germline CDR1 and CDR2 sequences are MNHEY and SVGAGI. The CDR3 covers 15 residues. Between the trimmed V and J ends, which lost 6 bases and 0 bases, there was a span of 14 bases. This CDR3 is CASSPGPGLNTEAFF. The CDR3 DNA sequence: TGTGCCAGCAGCCCCGGGCCAGGGCTGAACACTGAAGCTTTCTTT.

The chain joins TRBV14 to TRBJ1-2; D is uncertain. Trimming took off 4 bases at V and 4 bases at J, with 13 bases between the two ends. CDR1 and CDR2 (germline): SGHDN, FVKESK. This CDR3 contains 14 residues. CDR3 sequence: CASSPDGGLYGYTF. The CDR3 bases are TGTGCCAGCAGCCCGGACGGAGGACTCTATGGCTACACCTTC.

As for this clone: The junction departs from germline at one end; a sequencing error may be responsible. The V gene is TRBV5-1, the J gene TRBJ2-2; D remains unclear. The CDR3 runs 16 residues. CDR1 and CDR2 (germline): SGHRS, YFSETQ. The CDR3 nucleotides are TGCGCCAGCAGCTTGGGGAGCTACGCGAACGCCGGGGAGCTGTTTTTT. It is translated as CASSLGSYANAGELFF.